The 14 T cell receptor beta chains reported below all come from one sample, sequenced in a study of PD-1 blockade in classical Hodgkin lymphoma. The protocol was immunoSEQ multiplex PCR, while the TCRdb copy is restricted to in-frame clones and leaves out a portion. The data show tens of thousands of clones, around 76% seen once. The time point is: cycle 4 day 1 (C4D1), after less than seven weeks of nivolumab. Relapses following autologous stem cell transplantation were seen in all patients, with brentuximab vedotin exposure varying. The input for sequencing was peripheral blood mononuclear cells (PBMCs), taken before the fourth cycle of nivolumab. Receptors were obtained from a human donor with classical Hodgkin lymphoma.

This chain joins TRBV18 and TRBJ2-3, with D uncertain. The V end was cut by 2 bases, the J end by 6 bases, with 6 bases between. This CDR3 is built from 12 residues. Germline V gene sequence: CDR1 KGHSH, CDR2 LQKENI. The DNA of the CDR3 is TGTGCCAGCTCACCAGTGGGGGATACGCAGTATTTT. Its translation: CASSPVGDTQYF.

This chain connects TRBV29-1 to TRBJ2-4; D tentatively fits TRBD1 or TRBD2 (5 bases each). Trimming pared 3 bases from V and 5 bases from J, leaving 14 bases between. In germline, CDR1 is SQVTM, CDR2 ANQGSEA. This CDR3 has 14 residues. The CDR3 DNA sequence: TGCAGCGTTGATACCGGGACGGACCAAAACATTCAGTACTTC. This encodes CSVDTGTDQNIQYF.

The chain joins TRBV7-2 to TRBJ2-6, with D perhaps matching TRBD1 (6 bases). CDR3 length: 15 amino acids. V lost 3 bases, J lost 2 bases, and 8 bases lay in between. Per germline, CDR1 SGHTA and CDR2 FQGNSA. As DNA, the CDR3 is TGTGCCAGCAGCTTGGGACACCCTGGGGCCAACGTCCTGACTTTC. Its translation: CASSLGHPGANVLTF.

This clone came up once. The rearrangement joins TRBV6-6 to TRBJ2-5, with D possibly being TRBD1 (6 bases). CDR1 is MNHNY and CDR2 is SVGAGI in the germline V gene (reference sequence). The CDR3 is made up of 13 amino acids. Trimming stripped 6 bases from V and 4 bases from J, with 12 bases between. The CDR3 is CASSTGPPETQYF. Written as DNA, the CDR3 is TGTGCCAGCAGCACAGGGCCCCCAGAGACCCAGTACTTC.

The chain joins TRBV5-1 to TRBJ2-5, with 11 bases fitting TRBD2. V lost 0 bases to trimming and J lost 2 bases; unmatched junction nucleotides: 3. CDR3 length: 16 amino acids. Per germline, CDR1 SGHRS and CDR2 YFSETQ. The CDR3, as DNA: TGCGCCAGCAGCTTGGTGGGACTAGCGGCACAAGAGACCCAGTACTTC. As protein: CASSLVGLAAQETQYF. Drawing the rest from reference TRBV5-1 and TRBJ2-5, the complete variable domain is KAGVTQTPRYLIKTRGQQVTLSCSPISGHRSVSWYQQTPGQGLQFLFEYFSETQRNKGNFPGRFSGRQFSNSRSEMNVSTLELGDSALYLCASSLVGLAAQETQYFGPGTRLLVL.

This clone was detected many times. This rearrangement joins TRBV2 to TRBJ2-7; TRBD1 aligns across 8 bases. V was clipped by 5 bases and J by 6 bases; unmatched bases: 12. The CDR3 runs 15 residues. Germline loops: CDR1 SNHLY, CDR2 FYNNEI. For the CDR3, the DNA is TGTGCCAGCAGTCCGGGACAGGTGGCCCCGGCCGAGCAGTACTTC. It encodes CASSPGQVAPAEQYF.

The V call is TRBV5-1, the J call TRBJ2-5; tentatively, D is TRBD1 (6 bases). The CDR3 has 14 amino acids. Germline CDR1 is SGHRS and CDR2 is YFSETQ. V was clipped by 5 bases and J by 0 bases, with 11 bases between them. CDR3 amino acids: CASSSGTHQETQYF. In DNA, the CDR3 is TGCGCCAGCAGTTCCGGGACACACCAAGAGACCCAGTACTTC.

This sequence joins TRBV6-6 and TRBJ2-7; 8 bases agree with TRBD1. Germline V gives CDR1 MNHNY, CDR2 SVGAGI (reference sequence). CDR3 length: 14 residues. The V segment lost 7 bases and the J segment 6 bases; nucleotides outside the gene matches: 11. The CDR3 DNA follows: TGTGCCAGCACCGGACAGGGAAGAGTGGGCGAGCAGTACTTC. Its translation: CASTGQGRVGEQYF.

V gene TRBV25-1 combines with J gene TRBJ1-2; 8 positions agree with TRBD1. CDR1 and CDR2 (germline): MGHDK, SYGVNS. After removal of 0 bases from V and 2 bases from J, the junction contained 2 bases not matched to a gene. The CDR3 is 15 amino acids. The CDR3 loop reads CASSEYTGGNYGYTF. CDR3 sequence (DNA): TGTGCCAGCAGTGAATATACAGGGGGAAACTATGGCTACACCTTC.

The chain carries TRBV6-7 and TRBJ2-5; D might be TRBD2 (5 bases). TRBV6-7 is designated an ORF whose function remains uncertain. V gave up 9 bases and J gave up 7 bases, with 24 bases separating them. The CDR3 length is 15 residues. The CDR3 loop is CASPTPELTRGTQYF. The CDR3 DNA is TGTGCCAGTCCGACCCCGGAACTCACCCGGGGGACCCAGTACTTC.

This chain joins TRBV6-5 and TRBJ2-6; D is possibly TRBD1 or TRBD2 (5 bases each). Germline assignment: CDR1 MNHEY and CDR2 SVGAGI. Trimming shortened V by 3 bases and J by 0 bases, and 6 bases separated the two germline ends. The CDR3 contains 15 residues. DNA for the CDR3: TGTGCCAGCAGTTATGGGGGCTCTGGGGCCAACGTCCTGACTTTC. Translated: CASSYGGSGANVLTF.

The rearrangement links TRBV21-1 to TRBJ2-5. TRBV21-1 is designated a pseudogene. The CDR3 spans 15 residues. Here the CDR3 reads CASSKEGYRQETQYF. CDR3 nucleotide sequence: TGTGCCAGCAGCAAAGAGGGCTACCGACAAGAGACCCAGTACTTC.

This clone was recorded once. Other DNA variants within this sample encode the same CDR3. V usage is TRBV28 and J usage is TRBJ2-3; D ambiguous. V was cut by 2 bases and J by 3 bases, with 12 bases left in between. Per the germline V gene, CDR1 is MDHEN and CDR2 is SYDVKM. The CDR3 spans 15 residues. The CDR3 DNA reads TGTGCCAGCAGTTTACCCTCGGGTTTGACAGATACGCAGTATTTT. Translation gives CASSLPSGLTDTQYF.

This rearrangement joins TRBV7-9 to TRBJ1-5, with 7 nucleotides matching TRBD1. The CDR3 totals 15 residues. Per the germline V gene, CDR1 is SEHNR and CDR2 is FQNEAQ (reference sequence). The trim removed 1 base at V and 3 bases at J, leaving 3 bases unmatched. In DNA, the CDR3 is TGTGCCAGCAGCTTAGGGGACAGCCTCAATCAGCCCCAGCATTTT. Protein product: CASSLGDSLNQPQHF.